These 10 T cell receptor beta chains came from one sample sequenced in a study of cytomegalovirus exposure and HLA in healthy donors. The PCR employed 60 Vbeta primers together with 13 Jbeta primers. Generated by immunoSEQ multiplex PCR, the TCRdb table keeps only in-frame clones and is missing some. There are roughly 140,000 clones in the sample; approximately 81% occur only once, and 2% to 2.5% lies in the top ten. The sequencing input was PBMCs. These receptor sequences come from a boy aged 2 to 9 in good health and CMV-seronegative.

The chain has TRBV11-3 and TRBJ2-3, with 9 bases aligning to TRBD1. The J segment lost 0 bases and the V segment lost 4 bases, leaving 5 bases of the junction unmatched. The CDR3 length is 16 residues. Germline V gene sequence: CDR1 SGHNT, CDR2 YENEEA. The CDR3 reads CASSYRGLTSTDTQYF. The CDR3 DNA sequence: TGTGCCAGCAGCTACAGGGGGCTTACTAGCACAGATACGCAGTATTTT.

The chain uses TRBV9 and TRBJ2-2, with 8 bases that match TRBD1. Germline V gene lookup returns CDR1 SGDLS and CDR2 YYNGEE. The junction had 9 bases not matched to a gene; V was cut back by 3 bases and J by 8 bases. The CDR3 has 15 residues. Here the CDR3 DNA reads TGTGCCAGCAGCGGCCAGGCGACAGGGGCTGGGGAGCTGTTTTTT. This encodes CASSGQATGAGELFF.

The chain links TRBV2 to TRBJ2-7; TRBD1 is a possible D gene (6 bases). Trimming stripped 5 bases from V and 4 bases from J, with 15 bases between. The germline CDR1 and CDR2 sequences are SNHLY and FYNNEI. The CDR3 extends over 14 amino acids. The CDR3 region is CASSSTRGNYEQYF. CDR3 DNA: TGTGCCAGCAGTTCAACCAGGGGTAATTACGAGCAGTACTTC.

This clone appeared a single time. V gene TRBV29-1 combines with J gene TRBJ1-1; tentative D call: TRBD1 (5 bases). V gave up 5 bases and J gave up 2 bases, with 15 bases separating them. Germline V gene data show CDR1 as SQVTM and CDR2 as ANQGSEA. CDR3 length equals 14 residues. Here the CDR3 DNA reads TGCAGCGTTAGGGGCCTCACAGCAAACACTGAAGCTTTCTTT. Translation gives CSVRGLTANTEAFF. Variable domain in full (rest from reference TRBV29-1 and TRBJ1-1): SAVISQKPSRDICQRGTSLTIQCQVDSQVTMMFWYRQQPGQSLTLIATANQGSEATYESGFVIDKFPISRPNLTFSTLTVSNMSPEDSSIYLCSVRGLTANTEAFFGQGTRLTVV.

The rearrangement joins TRBV12-5 to TRBJ1-4; 7 positions agree with TRBD1. CDR1 LGHNT and CDR2 FRNRAP come from the germline V gene. With 7 bases clipped from V and 6 bases from J, the junction kept 5 bases outside the gene matches. The length of the CDR3 is 13 residues. The CDR3: CASAVGQYEKLFF. CDR3 coding DNA: TGTGCTAGTGCTGTGGGACAGTATGAAAAACTGTTTTTT.

The genes are TRBV7-2 and TRBJ1-2; TRBD1 matches at 7 bases. The ends lost 7 bases at V and 1 base at J; junction bases unmatched: 12. Germline assignment: CDR1 SGHTA and CDR2 FQGNSA. The CDR3 runs 16 residues. The CDR3 nucleotides are TGTGCCAGCACCACGACGACAGGGACAATTAACTATGGCTACACCTTC. Translation: CASTTTTGTINYGYTF.

V gene TRBV6-1 combines with J gene TRBJ1-1; 7 nucleotides agree with TRBD1. V was pared by 10 bases and J by 0 bases, with 8 bases of the junction left unmatched. The CDR3 consists of 14 residues. The germline V gene has CDR1 MNHNS and CDR2 SASEGT. CDR3 sequence (DNA): TGTGCCACCGGGGACAGCACTCTGAACACTGAAGCTTTCTTT. It yields the protein CATGDSTLNTEAFF.

The V and J genes are TRBV5-6 and TRBJ2-5, with D possibly TRBD2 on 5 matching bases. This CDR3 spans 15 amino acids. Per germline, CDR1 SGHDT and CDR2 YYEEEE. V gave up 4 bases and J gave up 3 bases, with 16 bases separating them. The CDR3 DNA follows: TGTGCCAGCAGCGACCTCGGTGGAGGAGAAGAGACCCAGTACTTC. Translated: CASSDLGGGEETQYF.

The genes are TRBV5-1 and TRBJ2-5, with 7 bases aligning to TRBD1. Matching the DNA end better, TRBJ2-7 makes the J call doubtful. The CDR3 length is 14 residues. CDR1 is SGHRS, CDR2 YFSETQ, per germline. The CDR3: CASSSRQGADEQYF. DNA of the CDR3: TGCGCCAGCAGCTCTAGACAGGGAGCAGACGAGCAGTACTTC.

The chain joins TRBV11-3 to TRBJ2-5, with 8 bases lining up with TRBD2. Trimming took 5 bases from V and 5 from J; bases not matched to a gene: 22. From germline, CDR1 is SGHNT and CDR2 YENEEA. There are 19 residues in the CDR3. CDR3 region: CASSPQSLLAGRPWETQYF. DNA for the CDR3: TGTGCCAGCAGCCCACAGTCCCTCCTAGCGGGCCGCCCATGGGAGACCCAGTACTTC. The variable domain in full, with the rest retrieved from reference TRBV11-3 and TRBJ2-5, is EAGVVQSPRYKIIEKKQPVAFWCNPISGHNTLYWYLQNLGQGPELLIRYENEEAVDDSQLPKDRFSAERLKGVDSTLKIQPAELGDSAVYLCASSPQSLLAGRPWETQYFGPGTRLLVL.